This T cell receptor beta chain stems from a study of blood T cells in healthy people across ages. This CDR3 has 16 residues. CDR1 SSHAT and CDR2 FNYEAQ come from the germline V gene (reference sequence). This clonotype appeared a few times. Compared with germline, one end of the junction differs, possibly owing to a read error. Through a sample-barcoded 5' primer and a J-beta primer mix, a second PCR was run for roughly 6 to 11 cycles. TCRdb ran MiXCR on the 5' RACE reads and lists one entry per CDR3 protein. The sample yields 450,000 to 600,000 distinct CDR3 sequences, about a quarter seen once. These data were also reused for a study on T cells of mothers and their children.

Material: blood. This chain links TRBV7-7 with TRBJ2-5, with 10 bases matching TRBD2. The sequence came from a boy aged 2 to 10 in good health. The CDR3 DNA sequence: TGTGCTAGCAGCCCTGGACTAGCGGCGGTAGGAGAGACCCAGTACTTC. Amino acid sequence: CASSPGLAAVGETQYF.